This T cell receptor (beta chain) appears in the sequencing data of a study of blood T cell repertoires in COVID-19. Study-level information: COVID-19 samples from acute and convalescent phases originated in the United States, Italy and Spain.

Per the original data handling: Quantification of nucleated cells was approximated via reference gene primer amplification. Data came from immunoSEQ multiplex PCR; TCRdb stores just in-frame clones and leaves some out. V, J and clone size are taken as reported in that table, and D and trimming were inferred from the DNA itself. The sample lists about 400,000 clones, 88% seen once, with around 0.91% in the top ten. Germline V CDR1 and CDR2: LNHDA, SQIVND (reference sequence). The CDR3 covers 17 residues. With 3 bases removed from V and 0 bases from J, the gap between germline ends came to 17 bases. The receptor comes from a woman in her 30s with acute COVID-19. The sample was PBMCs or T cells enriched from blood (not recorded which). V usage is TRBV19 and J usage is TRBJ1-1, with a tentative D call TRBD1 (5 bases). CDR3 sequence (DNA): TGTGCCAGTAGTATGCCTTCTGCAGGGCGGATGAACACTGAAGCTTTCTTT. Translation gives CASSMPSAGRMNTEAFF.